This entry is about one T cell receptor (beta chain). What it binds is not known. The sample originates from a study of identical twins. Study observations and caveats: Out-of-frame TCR alpha sharing observed in monozygotic twins exceeded model estimates.

Per the germline V gene, CDR1 is SGHRS and CDR2 is YFSETQ. This CDR3 region has 14 residues. Trimming stripped 0 bases from V and 5 bases from J, with 11 bases between. cDNA molecules carried unique molecular identifiers, and template switching added a universal primer site. A single record per CDR3 protein comes from TCRdb applying MiXCR to the 5' RACE reads. Here the sample spans under 900,000 distinct CDR3 sequences, roughly an eighth being singletons. The same specimen was also included in a second study, on yellow fever vaccine responses in identical twins. That publication notes: Twins reportedly appeared to share part of their vaccine T cell response while keeping part individual.

The sequenced sample was PBMCs. The sequence came from a woman aged 18-29 years in good health. The V gene is TRBV5-1, the J gene TRBJ2-5; D is undetermined. In DNA form, the CDR3 reads TGCGCCAGCAGCTTGGCACAGTTAAGGGAGACCCAGTACTTC. Translating it yields CASSLAQLRETQYF.